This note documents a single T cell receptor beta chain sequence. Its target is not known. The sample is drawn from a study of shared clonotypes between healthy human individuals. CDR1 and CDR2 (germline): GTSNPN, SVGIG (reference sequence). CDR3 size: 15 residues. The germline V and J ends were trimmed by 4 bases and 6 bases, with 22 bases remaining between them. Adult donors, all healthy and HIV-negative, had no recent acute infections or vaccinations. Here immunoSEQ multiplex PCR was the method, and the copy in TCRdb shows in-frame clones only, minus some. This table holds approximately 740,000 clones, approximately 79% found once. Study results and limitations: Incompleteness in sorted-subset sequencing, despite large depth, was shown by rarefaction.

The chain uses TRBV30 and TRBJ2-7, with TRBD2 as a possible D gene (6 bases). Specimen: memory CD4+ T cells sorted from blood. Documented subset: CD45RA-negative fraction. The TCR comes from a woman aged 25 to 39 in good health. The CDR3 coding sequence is TGTGCCTGGACCACGGGAGCTAGCAGGAGGACCGAGCAGTACTTC. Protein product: CAWTTGASRRTEQYF.